The 20 T cell receptor beta chains given below trace back to one sample, sequenced in a study of OX40 agonist ivuxolimab in advanced cancers. Method: immunoSEQ multiplex PCR; TCRdb's copy keeps in-frame clones and lacks some. The table includes 20,000 to 30,000 clones, around nine tenths detected once. This specimen consisted of CD4+ or CD8+ T cells sorted from blood, obtained in a trial of the OX40 agonist ivuxolimab. Receptor source: an adult with an advanced solid tumor such as melanoma, head and neck, liver or kidney cancer.

The rearrangement uses TRBV6-1 and TRBJ1-1; D gene ambiguous. This CDR3 contains 13 residues. With 3 bases removed from V and 0 bases from J, the gap between germline ends came to 5 bases. Germline CDR1 MNHNS, CDR2 SASEGT. The CDR3 spells CASSEYVNTEAFF. The CDR3 bases are TGTGCCAGCAGTGAGTACGTGAACACTGAAGCTTTCTTT.

This chain uses TRBV30 with TRBJ2-3, with TRBD2 matching over 8 bases. Per germline, CDR1 GTSNPN and CDR2 SVGIG (reference sequence). CDR3 size: 15 residues. The V gene end was trimmed by 2 bases and the J gene end by 3 bases; junction bases not matched to a gene: 7. CDR3 sequence: CAWSPSGLATDTQYF. Here the CDR3 DNA reads TGTGCCTGGAGTCCCTCTGGACTAGCTACAGATACGCAGTATTTT.

The chain is built from TRBV20-1 and TRBJ2-7, with 7 bases fitting TRBD1. Unmatched junction bases numbered 4, after V lost 6 bases and J lost 5 bases. Germline V lookup: CDR1 DFQATT, CDR2 SNEGSKA (reference sequence). The CDR3 extends over 11 amino acids. The CDR3 sequence is CSAWDSHEQYF. As DNA, the CDR3 is TGCAGTGCGTGGGACAGTCACGAGCAGTACTTC.

This chain uses TRBV10-3 with TRBJ2-1; D is possibly TRBD2 (5 bases). Germline loops: CDR1 ENHRY, CDR2 SYGVKD. The V end was cut by 2 bases, the J end by 2 bases, with 19 bases between. The CDR3 loop spans 18 amino acids. CDR3 protein: CAISEPTNALGAYNEQFF. The CDR3 coding sequence is TGTGCCATCAGTGAGCCTACAAACGCCCTCGGGGCCTACAATGAGCAGTTCTTC.

The J gene is TRBJ2-3, the V gene TRBV4-3; tentative D call: TRBD2 (6 bases). Trimming removed 3 bases from V and 0 bases from J, with 16 bases in between. This CDR3 region has 17 residues. Germline CDR1 and CDR2: LGHNA and YSLEER. The CDR3 here is CASSQDTSSTSTDTQYF. The CDR3 nucleotides read TGCGCCAGCAGCCAGGACACTAGCTCAACTAGCACAGATACGCAGTATTTT.

CDR3 sequence reads: CASSLGGGWQFF. CDR3 nucleotide sequence: TGTGCCAGCAGCTTAGGCGGGGGGTGGCAGTTCTTC. The chain employs TRBV11-3 and TRBJ2-1, with 8 bases lining up with TRBD2. The CDR3 runs 12 residues. With 1 base clipped from V and 12 bases from J, the junction kept 2 bases outside the gene matches. Looked up from germline, CDR1 is SGHNT and CDR2 is YENEEA. Full variable domain (rest looked up from reference TRBV11-3 and TRBJ2-1): EAGVVQSPRYKIIEKKQPVAFWCNPISGHNTLYWYLQNLGQGPELLIRYENEEAVDDSQLPKDRFSAERLKGVDSTLKIQPAELGDSAVYLCASSLGGGWQFFGPGTRLTVL.

This clone was picked up one time. V is TRBV27 and J is TRBJ2-5, with 10 bases matching TRBD2. J was trimmed by 5 bases and V by 5 bases; bases with no gene match: 8. Germline CDR1 and CDR2: MNHEY and SMNVEV (reference sequence). There are 15 residues in the CDR3. The CDR3 loop is CASSPWTSGGETQYF. As DNA, the CDR3 is TGTGCCAGCAGTCCCTGGACTAGCGGTGGGGAGACCCAGTACTTC.

This chain links TRBV7-2 with TRBJ2-7; 7 bases map to TRBD2. Germline values: CDR1 SGHTA, CDR2 FQGNSA. The CDR3 loop spans 15 amino acids. The V segment lost 5 bases and the J segment 3 bases; nucleotides outside the gene matches: 10. The CDR3 bases are TGTGCCAGCAGCCCCGGGACCTGGGAGGGCTACGAGCAGTACTTC. It yields the protein CASSPGTWEGYEQYF.

The gene calls are TRBV6-5 and TRBJ1-5; TRBD1 matches at 8 bases. This CDR3 comprises 14 residues. Per germline, CDR1 MNHEY and CDR2 SVGAGI. The junction had 4 bases not matched to a gene; V was cut back by 6 bases and J by 3 bases. The DNA for the CDR3 is TGTGCCAGCAGAAACAGGGGGACCAATCAGCCCCAGCATTTT. Protein product: CASRNRGTNQPQHF.

The V gene is TRBV7-6, the J gene TRBJ1-3; D call uncertain. Trimming shortened V by 5 bases and J by 7 bases, and 21 bases separated the two germline ends. Germline values: CDR1 SGHVS, CDR2 FNYEAQ. The CDR3 sequence is 16 residues long. DNA of the CDR3: TGTGCCAGCAGCCTGTCTCTACACCCCGGGCGGAACACCATATATTTT. The encoded protein is CASSLSLHPGRNTIYF.

The count of this clone is one. V usage is TRBV11-2 and J usage is TRBJ1-4, with a possible D match to TRBD1 (6 bases). The V gene lost 1 base and the J gene lost 5 bases, with 8 bases spanning the gap. The CDR3 is 14 residues long. In germline, CDR1 is SGHAT, CDR2 FQNNGV. CDR3 sequence: CASSLGQDNEKLFF. In DNA form, the CDR3 reads TGTGCCAGCAGCTTAGGACAGGACAATGAAAAACTGTTTTTT.

The rearrangement links TRBV9 to TRBJ1-2; D not resolved. This CDR3 is 14 amino acids long. Germline CDR1 reads SGDLS; CDR2 reads YYNGEE. The V end lost 0 bases, the J end lost 4 bases, and 10 bases lay between the germline ends. The CDR3 DNA follows: TGTGCCAGCAGCGTAGGGGGATCAGCCTATGGCTACACCTTC. This gives the protein CASSVGGSAYGYTF. Full variable domain (remainder filled in from reference TRBV9 and TRBJ1-2): DSGVTQTPKHLITATGQRVTLRCSPRSGDLSVYWYQQSLDQGLQFLIQYYNGEERAKGNILERFSAQQFPDLHSELNLSSLELGDSALYFCASSVGGSAYGYTFGSGTRLTVV.

The CDR3 DNA reads as TGTGCCAGCAGGACCTGGACAGACAACTACGAGCAGTACTTC. As protein: CASRTWTDNYEQYF. The rearrangement links TRBV6-5 to TRBJ2-7, with D perhaps matching TRBD1 (6 bases). The V gene lost 6 bases and the J gene lost 3 bases, with 15 bases spanning the gap. Germline lookup yields CDR1 MNHEY and CDR2 SVGAGI. The CDR3 is 14 residues long.

The chain links TRBV7-9 to TRBJ1-4; D remains ambiguous. The CDR3 contains 14 residues. V shed 3 bases and J shed 8 bases, with 13 bases lying between them. Germline V gene lookup returns CDR1 SEHNR and CDR2 FQNEAQ (reference sequence). In DNA, the CDR3 is TGTGCCAGCAGCTTTCCATTGGTGGGGGAAAAACTGTTTTTT. This gives the protein CASSFPLVGEKLFF.

The chain couples TRBV27 to TRBJ2-3, with 7 bases aligning to TRBD2. The ends lost 0 bases at V and 5 bases at J; junction bases unmatched: 5. The CDR3 is 15 amino acids. Per germline, CDR1 MNHEY and CDR2 SMNVEV (reference sequence). CDR3 DNA sequence: TGTGCCAGCAGTTTATCGGCGGGAGCGGTAGATACGCAGTATTTT. This translates into CASSLSAGAVDTQYF.

This chain joins TRBV6-1 and TRBJ2-7; D unclear. CDR3 length: 12 residues. Trimming removed 2 bases from V and 4 bases from J, with 6 bases in between. The germline V gene has CDR1 MNHNS and CDR2 SASEGT. CDR3 in amino acids: CASSELRYEQYF. For the CDR3, the DNA is TGTGCCAGCAGTGAACTTAGGTACGAGCAGTACTTC.

This clone appeared a single time. The rearrangement links TRBV7-9 to TRBJ2-5; 7 nucleotides match TRBD2. The length of the CDR3 is 15 residues. With 7 bases clipped from V and 2 bases from J, the junction kept 10 bases outside the gene matches. The germline V gene encodes CDR1 SEHNR and CDR2 FQNEAQ (reference sequence). The CDR3 loop reads CASTPRASGQETQYF. The CDR3 region has the DNA TGTGCCAGCACCCCCAGGGCTAGCGGTCAAGAGACCCAGTACTTC.

The rearrangement uses TRBV7-6 and TRBJ1-1; no firm D call. The CDR3 has 12 residues. Germline values: CDR1 SGHVS, CDR2 FNYEAQ. V was clipped by 5 bases and J by 0 bases, with 4 bases between them. The CDR3 DNA follows: TGTGCCAGCAGCCCTATGAACACTGAAGCTTTCTTT. Translation gives CASSPMNTEAFF. Full variable domain (missing parts from reference TRBV7-6 and TRBJ1-1): GAGVSQSPRYKVTKRGQDVALRCDPISGHVSLYWYRQALGQGPEFLTYFNYEAQQDKSGLPNDRFSAERPEGSISTLTIQRTEQRDSAMYRCASSPMNTEAFFGQGTRLTVV.

The chain links TRBV10-3 to TRBJ2-2; 7 bases line up with TRBD1. The V and J ends lost 2 bases and 4 bases, in that order; junction bases with no gene match: 4. The CDR3 spans 15 residues. CDR1 and CDR2 from the germline V gene are ENHRY and SYGVKD. The chain's CDR3 is CAISEPGQPTGELFF. As DNA, the CDR3 is TGTGCCATCAGTGAGCCGGGACAGCCCACCGGGGAGCTGTTTTTT.

By its share, this clone is medium-sized (0.01 to 0.1%). The chain couples TRBV19 to TRBJ1-1; TRBD1 is a possible D gene (6 bases). Per germline, CDR1 LNHDA and CDR2 SQIVND (reference sequence). Trimming shortened V by 5 bases and J by 6 bases, and 13 bases separated the two germline ends. This CDR3 contains 13 residues. CDR3 region: CASSAQGSAEAFF. Written as DNA, the CDR3 is TGTGCCAGTAGTGCACAGGGCTCGGCTGAAGCTTTCTTT.